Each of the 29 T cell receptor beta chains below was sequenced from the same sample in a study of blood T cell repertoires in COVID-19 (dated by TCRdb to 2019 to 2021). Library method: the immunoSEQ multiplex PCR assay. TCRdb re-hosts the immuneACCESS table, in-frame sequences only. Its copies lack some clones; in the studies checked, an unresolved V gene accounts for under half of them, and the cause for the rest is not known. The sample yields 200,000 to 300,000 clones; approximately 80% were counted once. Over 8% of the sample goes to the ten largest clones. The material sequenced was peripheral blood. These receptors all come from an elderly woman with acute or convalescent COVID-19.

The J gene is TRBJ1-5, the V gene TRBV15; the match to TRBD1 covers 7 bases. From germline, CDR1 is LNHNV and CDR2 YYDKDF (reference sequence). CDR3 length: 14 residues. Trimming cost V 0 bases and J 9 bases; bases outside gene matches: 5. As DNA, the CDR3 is TGTGCCACCAGCAGAGAAGGCAGGGGGATGCCCCAGCATTTT. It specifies CATSREGRGMPQHF.

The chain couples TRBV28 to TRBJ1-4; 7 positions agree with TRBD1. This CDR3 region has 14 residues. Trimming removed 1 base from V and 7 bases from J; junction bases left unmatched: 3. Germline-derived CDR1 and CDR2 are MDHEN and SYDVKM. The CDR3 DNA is TGTGCCAGCAGTTTATCGACAGGGTCTGAAAAACTGTTTTTT. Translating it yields CASSLSTGSEKLFF.

The CDR3, as DNA: TGTGCCAGCAGTCACCTCCGGTCCGAAGCTTTCTTT. It codes for CASSHLRSEAFF. The chain carries TRBV6-2 or TRBV6-3 and TRBJ1-1; no clear D gene. V was trimmed by 5 bases and J by 8 bases, leaving 12 bases between them. Germline V gene lookup returns CDR1 MNHEY and CDR2 SVGEGT. This CDR3 spans 12 amino acids.

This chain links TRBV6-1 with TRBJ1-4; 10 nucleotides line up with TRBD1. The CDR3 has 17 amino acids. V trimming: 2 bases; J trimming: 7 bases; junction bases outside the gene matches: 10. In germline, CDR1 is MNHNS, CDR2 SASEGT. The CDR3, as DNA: TGTGCCAGCAGTGAATGGACAGGGGGGGTCCAGATTGAAAAACTGTTTTTT. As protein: CASSEWTGGVQIEKLFF.

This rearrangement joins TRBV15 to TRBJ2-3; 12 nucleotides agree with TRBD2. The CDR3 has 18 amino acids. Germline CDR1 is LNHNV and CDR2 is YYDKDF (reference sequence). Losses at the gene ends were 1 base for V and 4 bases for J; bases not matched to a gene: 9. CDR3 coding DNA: TGTGCCACCAGCAGAGCTGGAGTGCTAGCGGGGGGGTCAGATACGCAGTATTTT. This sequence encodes CATSRAGVLAGGSDTQYF.

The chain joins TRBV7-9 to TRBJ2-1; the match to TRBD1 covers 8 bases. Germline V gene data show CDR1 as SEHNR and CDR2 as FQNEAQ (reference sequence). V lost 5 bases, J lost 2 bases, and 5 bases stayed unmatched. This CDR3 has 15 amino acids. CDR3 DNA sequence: TGTGCCAGCAGCCCCACAGGGGGAGCCTACAATGAGCAGTTCTTC. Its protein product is CASSPTGGAYNEQFF. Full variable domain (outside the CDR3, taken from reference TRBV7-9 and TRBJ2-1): DTGVSQNPRHKITKRGQNVTFRCDPISEHNRLYWYRQTLGQGPEFLTYFQNEAQLEKSRLLSDRFSAERPKGSFSTLEIQRTEQGDSAMYLCASSPTGGAYNEQFFGPGTRLTVL.

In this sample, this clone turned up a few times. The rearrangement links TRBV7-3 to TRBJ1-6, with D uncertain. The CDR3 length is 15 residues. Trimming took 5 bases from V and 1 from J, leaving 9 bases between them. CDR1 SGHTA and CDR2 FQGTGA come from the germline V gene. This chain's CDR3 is CASSLSGSYNSPLHF. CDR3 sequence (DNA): TGTGCCAGCAGCCTATCGGGGTCCTATAATTCACCCCTCCACTTT. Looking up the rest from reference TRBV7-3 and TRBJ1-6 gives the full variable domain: GAGVSQTPSNKVTEKGKYVELRCDPISGHTALYWYRQSLGQGPEFLIYFQGTGAADDSGLPNDRFFAVRPEGSVSTLKIQRTERGDSAVYLCASSLSGSYNSPLHFGNGTRLTVT.

The CDR3 is CASSLPGQGITNTGELFF. CDR3 bases: TGTGCCAGCAGTTTACCGGGACAGGGTATAACGAACACCGGGGAGCTGTTTTTT. The V call is TRBV28, the J call TRBJ2-2; 9 bases agree with TRBD1. J gave up 0 bases and V 2 bases, and 7 bases lay outside the gene matches. Germline CDR1 reads MDHEN; CDR2 reads SYDVKM. CDR3 length: 18 amino acids.

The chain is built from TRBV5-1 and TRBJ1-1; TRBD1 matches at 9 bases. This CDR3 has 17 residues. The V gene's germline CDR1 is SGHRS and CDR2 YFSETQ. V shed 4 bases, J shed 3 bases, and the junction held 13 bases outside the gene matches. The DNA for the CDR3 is TGCGCCAGCAGCCCAGCCCCCGGGACAGGGTTGGACACTGAAGCTTTCTTT. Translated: CASSPAPGTGLDTEAFF.

The CDR3 bases are TGTGCCAGCAGCCGGGACTCTTCCAAAGGAAACACCATATATTTT. Its translation: CASSRDSSKGNTIYF. J is TRBJ1-3 and V is TRBV5-8; tentatively, D is TRBD1 (5 bases). The CDR3 length is 15 residues. V shed 4 bases and J shed 4 bases, with 15 bases lying between them. Germline lookup yields CDR1 SGHTS and CDR2 YDEGEE.

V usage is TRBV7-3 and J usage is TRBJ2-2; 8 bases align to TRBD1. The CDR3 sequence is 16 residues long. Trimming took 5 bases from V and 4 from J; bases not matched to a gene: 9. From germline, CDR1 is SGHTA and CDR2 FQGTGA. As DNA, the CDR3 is TGTGCCAGCAGCCCCCGGACAGGGAGTCCCACCGGGGAGCTGTTTTTT. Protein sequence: CASSPRTGSPTGELFF.

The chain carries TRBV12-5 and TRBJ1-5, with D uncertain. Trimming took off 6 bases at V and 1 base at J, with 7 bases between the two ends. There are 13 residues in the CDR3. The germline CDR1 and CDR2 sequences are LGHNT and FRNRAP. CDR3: CASGILSNQPQHF. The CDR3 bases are TGTGCTAGTGGAATCCTAAGCAATCAGCCCCAGCATTTT. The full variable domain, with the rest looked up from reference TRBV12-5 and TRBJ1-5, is DARVTQTPRHKVTEMGQEVTMRCQPILGHNTVFWYRQTMMQGLELLAYFRNRAPLDDSGMPKDRFSAEMPDATLATLKIQPSEPRDSAVYFCASGILSNQPQHFGDGTRLSIL.

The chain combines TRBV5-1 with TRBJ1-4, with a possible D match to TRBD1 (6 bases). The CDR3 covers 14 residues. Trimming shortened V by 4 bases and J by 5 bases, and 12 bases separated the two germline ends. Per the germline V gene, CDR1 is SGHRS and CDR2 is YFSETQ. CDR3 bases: TGCGCCAGCAGCCCGGACAGCCGAAATGAAAAACTGTTTTTT. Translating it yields CASSPDSRNEKLFF.

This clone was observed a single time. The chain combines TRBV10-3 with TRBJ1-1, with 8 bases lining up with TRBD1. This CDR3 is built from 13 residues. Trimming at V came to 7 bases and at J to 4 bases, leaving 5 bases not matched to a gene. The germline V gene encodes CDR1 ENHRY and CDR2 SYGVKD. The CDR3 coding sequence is TGTGCCATCACACAGGGGGGGGGCACTGAAGCTTTCTTT. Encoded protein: CAITQGGGTEAFF.

The CDR3 loop is CASRPGGKNTEAFF. CDR3 bases: TGTGCCAGCCGACCGGGGGGGAAGAACACTGAAGCTTTCTTT. The chain has TRBV19 and TRBJ1-1; a weak D match, TRBD1 (5 bases). The CDR3 spans 14 residues. Germline V gene sequence: CDR1 LNHDA, CDR2 SQIVND (reference sequence). The V end was cut by 9 bases, the J end by 1 base, with 15 bases between. The full variable domain, its missing parts supplied by reference TRBV19 and TRBJ1-1, is DGGITQSPKYLFRKEGQNVTLSCEQNLNHDAMYWYRQDPGQGLRLIYYSQIVNDFQKGDIAEGYSVSREKKESFPLTVTSAQKNPTAFYLCASRPGGKNTEAFFGQGTRLTVV.

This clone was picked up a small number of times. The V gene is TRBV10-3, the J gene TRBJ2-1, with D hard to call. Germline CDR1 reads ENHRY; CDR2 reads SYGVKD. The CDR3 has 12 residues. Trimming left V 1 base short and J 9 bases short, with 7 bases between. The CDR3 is CAISEFRAEQFF. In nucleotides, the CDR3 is TGTGCCATCAGTGAGTTTCGCGCTGAGCAGTTCTTC.

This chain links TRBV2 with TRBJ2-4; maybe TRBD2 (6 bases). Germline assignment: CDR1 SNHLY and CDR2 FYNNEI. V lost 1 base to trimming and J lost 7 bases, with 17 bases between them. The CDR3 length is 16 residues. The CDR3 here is CASSEGGAYVLNIQYF. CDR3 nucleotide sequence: TGTGCCAGCAGTGAAGGCGGGGCTTATGTTCTGAACATTCAGTACTTC.

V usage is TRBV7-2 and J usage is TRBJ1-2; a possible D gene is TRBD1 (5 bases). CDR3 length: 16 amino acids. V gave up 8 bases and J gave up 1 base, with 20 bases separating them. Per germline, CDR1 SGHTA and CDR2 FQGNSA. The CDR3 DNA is TGTGCCAGCGGACCGGGACTGACTGCTTTTAACTATGGCTACACCTTC. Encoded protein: CASGPGLTAFNYGYTF.

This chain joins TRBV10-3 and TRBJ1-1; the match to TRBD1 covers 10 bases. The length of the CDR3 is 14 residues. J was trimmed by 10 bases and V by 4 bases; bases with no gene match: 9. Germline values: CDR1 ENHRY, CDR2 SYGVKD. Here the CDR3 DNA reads TGTGCCATCAGTGGGACAGGGGGGACTTATGGAGCTTTCTTT. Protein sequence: CAISGTGGTYGAFF.

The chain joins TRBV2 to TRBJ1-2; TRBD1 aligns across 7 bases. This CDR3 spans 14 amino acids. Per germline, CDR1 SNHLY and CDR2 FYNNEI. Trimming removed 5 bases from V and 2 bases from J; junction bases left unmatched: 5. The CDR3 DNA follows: TGTGCCAGCAGTAACGGACAGGTGAACTATGGCTACACCTTC. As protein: CASSNGQVNYGYTF. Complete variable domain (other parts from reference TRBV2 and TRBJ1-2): EPEVTQTPSHQVTQMGQEVILRCVPISNHLYFYWYRQILGQKVEFLVSFYNNEISEKSEIFDDQFSVERPDGSNFTLKIRSTKLEDSAMYFCASSNGQVNYGYTFGSGTRLTVV.

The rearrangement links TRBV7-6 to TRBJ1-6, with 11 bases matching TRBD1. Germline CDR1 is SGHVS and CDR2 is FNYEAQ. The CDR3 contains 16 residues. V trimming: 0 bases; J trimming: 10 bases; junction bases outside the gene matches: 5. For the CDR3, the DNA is TGTGCCAGCAGCTTAGCGGGGACAGGGGGAGGGTCACCCCTCCACTTT. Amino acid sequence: CASSLAGTGGGSPLHF.

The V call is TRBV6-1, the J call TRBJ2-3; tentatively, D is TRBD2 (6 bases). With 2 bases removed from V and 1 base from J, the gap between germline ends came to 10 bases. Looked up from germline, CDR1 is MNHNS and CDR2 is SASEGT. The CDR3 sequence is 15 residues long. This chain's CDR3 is CASSERGSGTDTQYF. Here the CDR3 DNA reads TGTGCCAGCAGTGAACGGGGGTCGGGCACAGATACGCAGTATTTT.

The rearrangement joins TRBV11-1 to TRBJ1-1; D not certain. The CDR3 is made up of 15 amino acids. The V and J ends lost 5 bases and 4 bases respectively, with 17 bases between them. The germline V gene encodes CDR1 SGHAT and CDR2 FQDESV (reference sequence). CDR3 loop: CASSPSGGVATEAFF. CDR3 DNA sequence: TGTGCCAGCAGCCCTAGTGGCGGGGTGGCCACTGAAGCTTTCTTT.

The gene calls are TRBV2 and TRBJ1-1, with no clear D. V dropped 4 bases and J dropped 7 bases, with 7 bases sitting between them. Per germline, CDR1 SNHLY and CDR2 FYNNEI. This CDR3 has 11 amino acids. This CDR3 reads CASSAGFEAFF. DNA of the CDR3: TGTGCCAGCAGTGCGGGGTTTGAAGCTTTCTTT.

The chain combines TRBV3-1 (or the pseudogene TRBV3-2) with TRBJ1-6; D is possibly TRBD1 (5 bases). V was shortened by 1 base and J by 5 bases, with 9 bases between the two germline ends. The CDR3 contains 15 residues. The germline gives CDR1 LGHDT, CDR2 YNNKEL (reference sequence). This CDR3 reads CASSQGSGHNSPLHF. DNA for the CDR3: TGTGCCAGCAGCCAAGGGTCAGGGCATAATTCACCCCTCCACTTT.

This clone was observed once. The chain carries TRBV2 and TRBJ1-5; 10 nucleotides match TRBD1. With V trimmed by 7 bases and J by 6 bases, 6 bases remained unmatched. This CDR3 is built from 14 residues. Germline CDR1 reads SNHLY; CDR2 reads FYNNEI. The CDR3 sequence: CASTGTGVSQPQHF. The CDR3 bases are TGTGCCAGCACCGGGACAGGGGTTAGTCAGCCCCAGCATTTT.

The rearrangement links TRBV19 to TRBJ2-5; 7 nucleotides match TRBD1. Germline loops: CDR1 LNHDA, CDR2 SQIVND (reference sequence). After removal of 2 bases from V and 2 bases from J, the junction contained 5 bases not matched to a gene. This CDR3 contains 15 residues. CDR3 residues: CASSIRRGRQETQYF. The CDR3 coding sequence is TGTGCCAGTAGTATAAGAAGGGGGCGGCAAGAGACCCAGTACTTC.

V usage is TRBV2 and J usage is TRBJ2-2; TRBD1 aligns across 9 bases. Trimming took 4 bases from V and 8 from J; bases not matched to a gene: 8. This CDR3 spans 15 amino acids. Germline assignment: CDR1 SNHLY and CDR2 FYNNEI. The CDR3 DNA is TGTGCCAGCAGTGCCCGACAGGGGGGGATAGGGGAGCTGTTTTTT. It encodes CASSARQGGIGELFF.

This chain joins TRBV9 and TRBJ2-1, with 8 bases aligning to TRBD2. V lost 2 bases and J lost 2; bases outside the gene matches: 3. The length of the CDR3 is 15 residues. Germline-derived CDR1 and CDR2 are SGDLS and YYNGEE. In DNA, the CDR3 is TGTGCCAGCAGCGTCAGCGGGGGAACCTACAATGAGCAGTTCTTC. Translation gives CASSVSGGTYNEQFF.